These T cell receptor beta chains were read from a single sample in a study of CD8 T cells in ankylosing spondylitis. TCRdb reprocessed the 5' RACE reads with MiXCR, giving one entry per CDR3 protein. The table shows more than 110,000 distinct CDR3 sequences, with more than 7% occurring only once. The sequencing input was synovial fluid, either unsorted or a sorted T cell fraction (not recorded which). The receptors here all came from a male donor with ankylosing spondylitis. Each CDR3 is given with its conserved first and last residue.

CDR3aa: CASSERSGRAQRYNEQFF
v_gene: TRBV2

CDR3aa: CASRLGPDTQYF
v_gene: TRBV7-2

CDR3aa: CASSGPGTDGDEQFF
v_gene: TRBV6-1

CDR3aa: CASSVSLSQNTEAFF
v_gene: TRBV9

CDR3aa: CASSSTGTKGSPLHF
v_gene: TRBV7-9

CDR3aa: CSARGRANSPLHF
v_gene: TRBV20-1

CDR3aa: CAISDNPYEQYF
v_gene: TRBV10-3

CDR3aa: CASSPGHTRGKLFF
v_gene: TRBV5-6

CDR3aa: CATGPQIEVAFF
v_gene: TRBV27

CDR3aa: CASSLRGLAGWEETQYF
v_gene: TRBV7-2

CDR3aa: CASSKGTHEQFF
v_gene: TRBV12-3/TRBV12-4

CDR3aa: CATLGKGGGYNEQFF
v_gene: TRBV25-1

CDR3aa: CASSPNMRNSYEQYF
v_gene: TRBV9

CDR3aa: CASSPDRGSPLHF
v_gene: TRBV6-1

CDR3aa: CSARDWGGRWNEQFF
v_gene: TRBV20-1

CDR3aa: CASSSFSDTIYF
v_gene: TRBV7-2

CDR3aa: CASSFYRASEAFF
v_gene: TRBV7-2

CDR3aa: CASSSRGWSYTF
v_gene: TRBV7-2

CDR3aa: CASSWVGGPAAFF
v_gene: TRBV28

CDR3aa: CASSLFSGQGDVGNYGYTF
v_gene: TRBV3-1

CDR3aa: CSAIPSGRYNEQFF
v_gene: TRBV20-1

CDR3aa: CATSRYAGTSGNPGANVLTF
v_gene: TRBV15

CDR3aa: CASSLGKLTDTQYF
v_gene: TRBV5-1

CDR3aa: CSAASGTSAYEQYF
v_gene: TRBV20-1

CDR3aa: CSARTDRGLRETQYF
v_gene: TRBV20-1

CDR3aa: CASSSIPYRGWNEQFF
v_gene: TRBV27

CDR3aa: CASSFQGSSYEQYF
v_gene: TRBV5-1

CDR3aa: CASSQEAGDWSTEAFF
v_gene: TRBV4-2

CDR3aa: CSAPTGGFSNQPQHF
v_gene: TRBV20-1

CDR3aa: CASSPMTGRYTEAFF
v_gene: TRBV18

CDR3aa: CSAPLADNEQFF
v_gene: TRBV20-1

CDR3aa: CASSLRRPGQGSGELFF
v_gene: TRBV11-3

CDR3aa: CASSLAGSRGQYF
v_gene: TRBV7-2

CDR3aa: CSARDAPAYEQYF
v_gene: TRBV20-1

CDR3aa: CSARNKDRGITEAFF
v_gene: TRBV20-1

CDR3aa: CATSQVRGADTQYF
v_gene: TRBV4-2

CDR3aa: CASRSLAGSYNEQFF
v_gene: TRBV6-1

CDR3aa: CASSLGTSGTGVNEQFF
v_gene: TRBV27

CDR3aa: CASSQDRRTPGELFF
v_gene: TRBV4-2

CDR3aa: CASSLRNEQYF
v_gene: TRBV12-3/TRBV12-4

CDR3aa: CASSFYPGETQYF
v_gene: TRBV7-2

CDR3aa: CASSYLDGGTQYF
v_gene: TRBV12-3/TRBV12-4

CDR3aa: CASSTRTGMGEQYF
v_gene: TRBV4-2

CDR3aa: CASSRGGLDLYEQYF
v_gene: TRBV7-2

CDR3aa: CSASPGLAANEQFF
v_gene: TRBV20-1

CDR3aa: CSAREPGQGARGYTF
v_gene: TRBV20-1

CDR3aa: CASSPRAGTDTQYF
v_gene: TRBV4-2

CDR3aa: CSVEDWRREVYNEQFF
v_gene: TRBV29-1

CDR3aa: CASSPSEGGANTEAFF
v_gene: TRBV11-2